Below, one T cell receptor beta chain is given with its context. The antigen remains unidentified. PCR primers comprised 60 Vbeta and 13 Jbeta primers. Original methodology: The authors later counted about 80 million unique TCR beta chains, roughly 10 million of them shared. Produced via immunoSEQ multiplex PCR; TCRdb's table is partial and in-frame only. That table is the source of V, J and clone size, and D and trimming were worked out from the DNA. The table shows 110,000 to 150,000 clones, with less than 80% occurring only once. This entry is derived from a study of cytomegalovirus exposure and HLA in healthy donors. Study-level results: Most TCR sequences were rare, but some public TCRs occurred in many donors. In a later analysis, TCR beta V- and J-gene trimming showed a link to a missense DCLRE1C variant.

This TCR was recovered from a woman aged 50 to 60 in good health and CMV-seropositive. The sequenced sample was PBMCs.

CDR3 protein: CASSGPGTGGNYGYTF. Written as DNA, the CDR3 is TGTGCCAGCAGCGGGCCAGGGACAGGGGGTAACTATGGCTACACCTTC. The rearrangement links TRBV9 to TRBJ1-2; 11 bases match TRBD1. The CDR3 spans 16 residues. J lost 1 base, V lost 3 bases, and 5 bases had no gene match. Germline V CDR1 and CDR2: SGDLS, YYNGEE. Full variable domain (missing parts from reference TRBV9 and TRBJ1-2): DSGVTQTPKHLITATGQRVTLRCSPRSGDLSVYWYQQSLDQGLQFLIQYYNGEERAKGNILERFSAQQFPDLHSELNLSSLELGDSALYFCASSGPGTGGNYGYTFGSGTRLTVV.